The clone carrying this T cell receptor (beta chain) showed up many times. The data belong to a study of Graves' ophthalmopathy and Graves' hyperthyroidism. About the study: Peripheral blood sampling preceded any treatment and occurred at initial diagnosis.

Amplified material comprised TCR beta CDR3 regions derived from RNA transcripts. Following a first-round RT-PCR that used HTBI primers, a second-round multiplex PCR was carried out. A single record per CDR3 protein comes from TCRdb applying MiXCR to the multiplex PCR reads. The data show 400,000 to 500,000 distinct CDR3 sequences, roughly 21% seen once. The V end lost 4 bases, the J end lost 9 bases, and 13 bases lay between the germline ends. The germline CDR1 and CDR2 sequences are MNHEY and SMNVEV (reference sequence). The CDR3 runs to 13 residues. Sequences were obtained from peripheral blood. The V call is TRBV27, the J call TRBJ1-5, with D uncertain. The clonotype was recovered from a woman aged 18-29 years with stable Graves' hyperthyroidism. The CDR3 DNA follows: TGTGCCAGCAGTTCAACAGCGGACGTGCCCCAGCATTTT. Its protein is CASSSTADVPQHF.